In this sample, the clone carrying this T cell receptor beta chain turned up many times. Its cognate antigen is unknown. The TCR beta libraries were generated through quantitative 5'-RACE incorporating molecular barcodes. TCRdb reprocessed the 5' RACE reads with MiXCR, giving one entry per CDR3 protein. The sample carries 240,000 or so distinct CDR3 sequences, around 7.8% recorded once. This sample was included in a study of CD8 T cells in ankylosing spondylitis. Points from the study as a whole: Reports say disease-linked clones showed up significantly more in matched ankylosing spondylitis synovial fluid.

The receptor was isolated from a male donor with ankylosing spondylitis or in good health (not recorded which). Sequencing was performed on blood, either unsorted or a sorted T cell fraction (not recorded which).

CDR3 protein: CSGLAGPSNEQFF. In DNA form, the CDR3 reads TGCAGCGGGCTAGCGGGACCTTCCAATGAGCAGTTCTTC. The J gene is TRBJ2-1, the V gene TRBV29-1; 9 bases fit TRBD2. Unmatched junction bases numbered 7, after V lost 7 bases and J lost 6 bases. CDR1 is SQVTM, CDR2 ANQGSEA, per germline. The CDR3 covers 13 residues.